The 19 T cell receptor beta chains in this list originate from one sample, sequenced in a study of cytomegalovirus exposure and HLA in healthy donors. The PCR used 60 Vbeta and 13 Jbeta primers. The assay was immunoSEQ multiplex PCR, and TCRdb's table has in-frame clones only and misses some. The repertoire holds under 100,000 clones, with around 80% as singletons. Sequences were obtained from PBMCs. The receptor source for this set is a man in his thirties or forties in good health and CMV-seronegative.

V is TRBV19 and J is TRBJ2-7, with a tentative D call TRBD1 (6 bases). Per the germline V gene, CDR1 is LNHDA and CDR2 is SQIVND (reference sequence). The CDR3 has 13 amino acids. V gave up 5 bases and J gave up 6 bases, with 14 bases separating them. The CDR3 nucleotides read TGTGCCAGTAGTGCCGTACAGGGATCCGAGCAGTACTTC. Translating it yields CASSAVQGSEQYF.

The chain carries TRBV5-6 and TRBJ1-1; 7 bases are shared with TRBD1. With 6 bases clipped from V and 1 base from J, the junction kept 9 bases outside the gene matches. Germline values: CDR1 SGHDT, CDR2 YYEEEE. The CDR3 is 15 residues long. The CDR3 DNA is TGTGCCAGCACCTACGACAGGGTCGCGAACACTGAAGCTTTCTTT. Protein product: CASTYDRVANTEAFF.

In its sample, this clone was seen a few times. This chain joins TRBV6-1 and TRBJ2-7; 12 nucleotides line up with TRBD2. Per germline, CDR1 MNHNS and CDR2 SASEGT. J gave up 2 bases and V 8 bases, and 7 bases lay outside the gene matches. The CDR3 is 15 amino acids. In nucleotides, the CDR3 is TGTGCCAGCGTCAGGGCTAGCGGGAGGGCCTACGAGCAGTACTTC. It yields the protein CASVRASGRAYEQYF.

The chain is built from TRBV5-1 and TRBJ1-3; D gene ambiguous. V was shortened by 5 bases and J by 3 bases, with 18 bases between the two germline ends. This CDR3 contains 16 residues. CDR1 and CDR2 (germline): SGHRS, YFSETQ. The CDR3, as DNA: TGCGCCAGCAGTAGGTCTCACTCGACTTATGGAAACACCATATATTTT. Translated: CASSRSHSTYGNTIYF.

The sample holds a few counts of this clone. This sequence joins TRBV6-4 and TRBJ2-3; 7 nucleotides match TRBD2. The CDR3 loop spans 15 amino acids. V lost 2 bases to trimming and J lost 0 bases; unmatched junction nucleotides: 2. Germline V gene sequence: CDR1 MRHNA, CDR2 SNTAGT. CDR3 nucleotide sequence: TGTGCCAGCAGTGACGTAGCGGGTAGCACAGATACGCAGTATTTT. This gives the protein CASSDVAGSTDTQYF.

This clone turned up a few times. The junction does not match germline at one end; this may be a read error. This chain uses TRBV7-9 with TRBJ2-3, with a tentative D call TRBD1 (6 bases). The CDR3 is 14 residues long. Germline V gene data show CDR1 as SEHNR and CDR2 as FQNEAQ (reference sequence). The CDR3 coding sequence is TGTTCCAGCAGCTTAGCAGGGGGCACAGATACGCAGTATTTT. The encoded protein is CSSSLAGGTDTQYF.

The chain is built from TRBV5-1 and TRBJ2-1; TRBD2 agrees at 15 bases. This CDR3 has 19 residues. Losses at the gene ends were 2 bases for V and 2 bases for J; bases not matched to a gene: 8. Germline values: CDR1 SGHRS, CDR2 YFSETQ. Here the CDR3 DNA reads TGCGCCAGCAGCTTAGGACTCGGGACTAGCGGGGGGCCCTACAATGAGCAGTTCTTC. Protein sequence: CASSLGLGTSGGPYNEQFF.

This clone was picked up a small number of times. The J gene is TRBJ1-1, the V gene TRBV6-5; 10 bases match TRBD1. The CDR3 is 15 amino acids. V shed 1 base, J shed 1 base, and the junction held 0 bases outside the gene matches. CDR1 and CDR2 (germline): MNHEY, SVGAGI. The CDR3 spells CASSYWTGGNTEAFF. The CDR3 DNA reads TGTGCCAGCAGTTACTGGACAGGGGGGAACACTGAAGCTTTCTTT.

Written as DNA, the CDR3 is TGTGCCAGTCTACTACAGGGGGCCGGGGGGACCCAGTACTTC. Its protein product is CASLLQGAGGTQYF. This chain links TRBV2 with TRBJ2-5; 9 nucleotides match TRBD1. CDR1 is SNHLY, CDR2 FYNNEI, per germline. V dropped 9 bases and J dropped 7; count of bases not matched to a gene: 12. This CDR3 has 14 residues.

This CDR3 reads CASSLDGYTQYF. For the CDR3, the DNA is TGTGCCAGCAGCTTAGACGGTTATACGCAGTATTTT. The J gene is TRBJ2-3, the V gene TRBV7-9, with D hard to call. Germline V gives CDR1 SEHNR, CDR2 FQNEAQ (reference sequence). V was shortened by 1 base and J by 7 bases, with 6 bases between the two germline ends. The CDR3 contains 12 residues.

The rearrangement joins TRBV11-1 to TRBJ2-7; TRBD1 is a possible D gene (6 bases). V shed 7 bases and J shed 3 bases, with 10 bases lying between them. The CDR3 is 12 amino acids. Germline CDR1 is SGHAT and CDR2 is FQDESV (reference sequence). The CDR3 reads CASTDRNYEQYF. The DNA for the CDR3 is TGTGCCAGCACTGACAGGAACTACGAGCAGTACTTC.

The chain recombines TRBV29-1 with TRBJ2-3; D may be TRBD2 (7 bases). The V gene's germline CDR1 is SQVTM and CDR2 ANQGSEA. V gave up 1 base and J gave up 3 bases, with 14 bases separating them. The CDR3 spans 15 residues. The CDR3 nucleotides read TGCAGCGTTGAAGGGGAGGGGGAGTTGACAGATACGCAGTATTTT. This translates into CSVEGEGELTDTQYF.

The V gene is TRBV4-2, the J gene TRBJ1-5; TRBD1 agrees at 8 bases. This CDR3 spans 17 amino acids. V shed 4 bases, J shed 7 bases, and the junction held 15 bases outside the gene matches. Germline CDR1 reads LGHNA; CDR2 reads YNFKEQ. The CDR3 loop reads CASSLTGGKRDLQPQHF. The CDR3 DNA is TGTGCCAGCAGCCTAACAGGGGGTAAACGAGACCTGCAGCCCCAGCATTTT.

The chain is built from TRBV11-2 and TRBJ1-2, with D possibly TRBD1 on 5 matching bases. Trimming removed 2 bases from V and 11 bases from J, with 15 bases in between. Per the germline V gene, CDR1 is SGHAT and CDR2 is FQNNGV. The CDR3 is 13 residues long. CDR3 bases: TGTGCCAGCAGCTTATTAGGGGCCCGGAGATACACCTTC. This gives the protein CASSLLGARRYTF. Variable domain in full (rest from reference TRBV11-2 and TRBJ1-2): EAGVAQSPRYKIIEKRQSVAFWCNPISGHATLYWYQQILGQGPKLLIQFQNNGVVDDSQLPKDRFSAERLKGVDSTLKIQPAKLEDSAVYLCASSLLGARRYTFGSGTRLTVV.

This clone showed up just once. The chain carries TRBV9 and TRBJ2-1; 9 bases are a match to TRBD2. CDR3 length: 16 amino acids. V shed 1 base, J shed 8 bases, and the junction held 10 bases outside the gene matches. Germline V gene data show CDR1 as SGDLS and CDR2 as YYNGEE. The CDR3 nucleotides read TGTGCCAGCAGCGTATCGGGCGGGAGGGCGTCCGATGAGCAGTTCTTC. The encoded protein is CASSVSGGRASDEQFF.

In DNA, the CDR3 is TGCGCCAGCAGCCAGGACGGAGGGCGAGGCTACACCTTC. Encoded protein: CASSQDGGRGYTF. The chain links TRBV4-1 to TRBJ1-2, with D uncertain. Per the germline V gene, CDR1 is MGHRA and CDR2 is YSYEKL. CDR3 length: 13 residues. V was shortened by 3 bases and J by 8 bases, with 13 bases between the two germline ends.

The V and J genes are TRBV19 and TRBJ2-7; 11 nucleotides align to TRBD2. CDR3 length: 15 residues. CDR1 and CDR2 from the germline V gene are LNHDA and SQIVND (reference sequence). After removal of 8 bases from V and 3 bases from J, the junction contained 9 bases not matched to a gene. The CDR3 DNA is TGTGCCAGTTCCCAGACTAGCGGGGTTAGCTACGAGCAGTACTTC. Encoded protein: CASSQTSGVSYEQYF. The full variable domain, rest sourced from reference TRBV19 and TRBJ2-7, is DGGITQSPKYLFRKEGQNVTLSCEQNLNHDAMYWYRQDPGQGLRLIYYSQIVNDFQKGDIAEGYSVSREKKESFPLTVTSAQKNPTAFYLCASSQTSGVSYEQYFGPGTRLTVT.

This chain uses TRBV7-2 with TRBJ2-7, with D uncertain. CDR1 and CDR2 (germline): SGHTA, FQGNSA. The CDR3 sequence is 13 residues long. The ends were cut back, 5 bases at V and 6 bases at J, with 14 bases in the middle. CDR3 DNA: TGTGCCAGCAGCCCGCCGGTCTCTACCGAGCAGTACTTC. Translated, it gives CASSPPVSTEQYF.

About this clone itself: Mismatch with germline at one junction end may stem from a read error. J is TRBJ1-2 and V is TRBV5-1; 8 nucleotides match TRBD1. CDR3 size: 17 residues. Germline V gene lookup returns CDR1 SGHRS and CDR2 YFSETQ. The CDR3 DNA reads TGCGCCAGCACCTTGCGACCGGGACAGGAGTTTAACTATGGCTACACCTTC. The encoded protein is CASTLRPGQEFNYGYTF. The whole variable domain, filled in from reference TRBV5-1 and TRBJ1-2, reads KAGVTQTPRYLIKTRGQQVTLSCSPISGHRSVSWYQQTPGQGLQFLFEYFSETQRNKGNFPGRFSGRQFSNSRSEMNVSTLELGDSALYLCASTLRPGQEFNYGYTFGSGTRLTVV.